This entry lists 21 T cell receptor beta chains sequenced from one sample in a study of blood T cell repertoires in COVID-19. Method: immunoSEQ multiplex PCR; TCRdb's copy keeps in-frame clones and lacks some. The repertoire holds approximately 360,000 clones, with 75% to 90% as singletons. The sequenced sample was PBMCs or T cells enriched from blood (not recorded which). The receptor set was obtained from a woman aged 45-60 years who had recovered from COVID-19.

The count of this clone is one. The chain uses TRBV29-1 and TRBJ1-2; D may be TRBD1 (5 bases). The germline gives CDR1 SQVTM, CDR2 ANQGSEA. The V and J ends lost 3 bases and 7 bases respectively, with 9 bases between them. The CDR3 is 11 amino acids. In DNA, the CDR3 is TGCAGCGTTGACGGAGGGGTTGGCTACACCTTC. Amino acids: CSVDGGVGYTF.

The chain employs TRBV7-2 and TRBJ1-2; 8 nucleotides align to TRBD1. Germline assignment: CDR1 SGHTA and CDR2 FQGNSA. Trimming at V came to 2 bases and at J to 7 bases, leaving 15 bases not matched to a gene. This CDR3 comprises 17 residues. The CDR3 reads CASSLLGDTGGSRGYTF. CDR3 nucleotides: TGTGCCAGCAGCTTACTGGGTGATACAGGGGGTTCCCGTGGCTACACCTTC.

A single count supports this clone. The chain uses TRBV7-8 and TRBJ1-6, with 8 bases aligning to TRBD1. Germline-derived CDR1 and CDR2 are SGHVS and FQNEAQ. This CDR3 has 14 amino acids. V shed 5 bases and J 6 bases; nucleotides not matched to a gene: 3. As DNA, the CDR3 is TGTGCCAGCAGCCGGGACAGGAGTAATTCACCCCTCCACTTT. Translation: CASSRDRSNSPLHF.

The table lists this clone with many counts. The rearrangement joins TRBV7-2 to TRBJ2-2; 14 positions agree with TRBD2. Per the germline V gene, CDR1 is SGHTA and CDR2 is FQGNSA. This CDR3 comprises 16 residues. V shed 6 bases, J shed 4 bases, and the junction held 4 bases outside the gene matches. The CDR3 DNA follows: TGTGCCAGCAGGCGGGGACTAGCGGGGGCCACCGGGGAGCTGTTTTTT. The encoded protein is CASRRGLAGATGELFF.

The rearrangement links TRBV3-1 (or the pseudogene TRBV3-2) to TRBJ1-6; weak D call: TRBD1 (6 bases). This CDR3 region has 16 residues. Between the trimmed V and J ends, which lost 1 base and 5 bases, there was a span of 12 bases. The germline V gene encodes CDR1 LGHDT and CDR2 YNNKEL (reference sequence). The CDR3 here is CASSQARGPHNSPLHF. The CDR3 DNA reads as TGTGCCAGCAGCCAAGCCAGGGGCCCACATAATTCACCCCTCCACTTT.

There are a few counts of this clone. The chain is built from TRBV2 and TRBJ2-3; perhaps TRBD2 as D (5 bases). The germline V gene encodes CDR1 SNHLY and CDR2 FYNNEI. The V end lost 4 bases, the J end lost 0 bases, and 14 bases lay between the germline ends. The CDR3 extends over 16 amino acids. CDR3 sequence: CASSVGSGPSTDTQYF. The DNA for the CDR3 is TGTGCCAGCAGTGTCGGAAGCGGACCTAGCACAGATACGCAGTATTTT. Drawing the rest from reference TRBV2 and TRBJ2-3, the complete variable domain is EPEVTQTPSHQVTQMGQEVILRCVPISNHLYFYWYRQILGQKVEFLVSFYNNEISEKSEIFDDQFSVERPDGSNFTLKIRSTKLEDSAMYFCASSVGSGPSTDTQYFGPGTRLTVL.

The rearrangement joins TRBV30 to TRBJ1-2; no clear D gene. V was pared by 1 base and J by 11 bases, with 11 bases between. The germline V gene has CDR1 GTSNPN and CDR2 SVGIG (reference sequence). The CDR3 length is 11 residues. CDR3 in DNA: TGTGCCTGGAGTGACCCCACAGAATACACCTTC. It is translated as CAWSDPTEYTF.

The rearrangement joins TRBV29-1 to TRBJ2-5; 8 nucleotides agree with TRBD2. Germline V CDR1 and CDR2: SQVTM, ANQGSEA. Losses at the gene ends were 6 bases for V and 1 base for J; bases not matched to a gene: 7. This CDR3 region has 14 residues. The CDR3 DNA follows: TGCAGCGTCGGGGGGGCAGGCCCCCAAGAGACCCAGTACTTC. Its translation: CSVGGAGPQETQYF.

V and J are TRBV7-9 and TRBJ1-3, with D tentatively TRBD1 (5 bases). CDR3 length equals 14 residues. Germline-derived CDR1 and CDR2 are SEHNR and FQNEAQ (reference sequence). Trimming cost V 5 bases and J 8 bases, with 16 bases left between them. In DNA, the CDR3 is TGTGCCAGCAGCCCGGGGTTCGGGGGAGACACCATATATTTT. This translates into CASSPGFGGDTIYF. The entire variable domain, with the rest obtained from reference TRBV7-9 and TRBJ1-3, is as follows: DTGVSQNPRHKITKRGQNVTFRCDPISEHNRLYWYRQTLGQGPEFLTYFQNEAQLEKSRLLSDRFSAERPKGSFSTLEIQRTEQGDSAMYLCASSPGFGGDTIYFGEGSWLTVV.

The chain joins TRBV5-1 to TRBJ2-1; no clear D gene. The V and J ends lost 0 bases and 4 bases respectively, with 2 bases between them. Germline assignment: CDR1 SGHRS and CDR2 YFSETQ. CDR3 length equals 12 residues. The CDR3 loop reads CASSLVYNEQFF. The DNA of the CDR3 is TGCGCCAGCAGCTTGGTATACAATGAGCAGTTCTTC.

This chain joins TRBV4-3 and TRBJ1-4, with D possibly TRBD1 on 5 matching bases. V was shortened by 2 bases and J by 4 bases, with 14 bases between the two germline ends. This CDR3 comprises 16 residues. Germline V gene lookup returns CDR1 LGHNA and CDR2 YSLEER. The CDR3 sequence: CASSQSRGGFNEKLFF. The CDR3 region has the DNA TGCGCCAGCAGCCAATCCCGGGGGGGGTTTAATGAAAAACTGTTTTTT.

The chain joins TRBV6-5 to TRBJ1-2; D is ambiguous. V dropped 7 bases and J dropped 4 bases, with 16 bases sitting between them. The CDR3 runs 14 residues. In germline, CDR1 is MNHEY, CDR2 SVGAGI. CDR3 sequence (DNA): TGTGCCAGCACCGACGGAGCCCCGGGCTATGGCTACACCTTC. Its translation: CASTDGAPGYGYTF.

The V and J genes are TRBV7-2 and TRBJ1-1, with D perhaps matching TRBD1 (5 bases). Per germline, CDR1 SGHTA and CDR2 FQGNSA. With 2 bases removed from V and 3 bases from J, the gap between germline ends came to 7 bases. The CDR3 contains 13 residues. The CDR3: CASSLLGHTEAFF. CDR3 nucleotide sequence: TGTGCCAGCAGCTTATTGGGGCACACTGAAGCTTTCTTT.

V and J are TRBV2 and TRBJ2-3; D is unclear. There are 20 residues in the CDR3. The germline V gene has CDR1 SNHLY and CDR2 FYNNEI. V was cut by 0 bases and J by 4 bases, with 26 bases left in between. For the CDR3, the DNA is TGTGCCAGCAGTGAAGCGCTTTCTCTGCGGTTTGTCCAAAGGCCAGATACGCAGTATTTT. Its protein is CASSEALSLRFVQRPDTQYF.

As DNA, the CDR3 is TGTGCCATCAGTGAGTCCAGGGAGGGCGGCTATGGCTACACCTTC. It translates to CAISESREGGYGYTF. J is TRBJ1-2 and V is TRBV10-3, with D perhaps TRBD1 (5 bases). V lost 0 bases to trimming and J lost 4 bases, with 12 bases between them. The CDR3 totals 15 residues. The germline CDR1 and CDR2 sequences are ENHRY and SYGVKD.

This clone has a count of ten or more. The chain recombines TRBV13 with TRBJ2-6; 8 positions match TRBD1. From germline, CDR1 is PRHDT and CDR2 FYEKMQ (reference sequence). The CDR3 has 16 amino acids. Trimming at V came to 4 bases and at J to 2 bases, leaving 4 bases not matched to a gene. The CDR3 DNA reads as TGTGCCAGCAGCTGGACAGGGCCGACTGGGGCCAACGTCCTGACTTTC. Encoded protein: CASSWTGPTGANVLTF.

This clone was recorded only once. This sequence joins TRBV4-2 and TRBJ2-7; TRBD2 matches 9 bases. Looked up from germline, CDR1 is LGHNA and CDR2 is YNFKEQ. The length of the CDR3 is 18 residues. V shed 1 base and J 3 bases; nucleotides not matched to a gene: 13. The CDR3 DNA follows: TGTGCCAGCAGCCAAGTTATCGGATCCGGGACTAGCAGCTACGAGCAGTACTTC. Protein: CASSQVIGSGTSSYEQYF.

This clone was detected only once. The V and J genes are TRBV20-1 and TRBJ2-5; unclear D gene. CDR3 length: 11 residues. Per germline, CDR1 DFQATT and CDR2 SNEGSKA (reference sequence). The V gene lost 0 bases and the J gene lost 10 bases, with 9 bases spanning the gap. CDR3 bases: TGCAGTGCTAGAGATGGCCCCAACCAGTACTTC. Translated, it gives CSARDGPNQYF.

The CDR3 spells CASSSRRTSGTINEQFF. For the CDR3, the DNA is TGTGCCAGCAGCTCGAGGAGGACTAGCGGGACTATCAATGAGCAGTTCTTC. This chain joins TRBV5-4 and TRBJ2-1, with 12 bases aligning to TRBD2. This CDR3 spans 17 amino acids. The V and J ends lost 3 bases and 6 bases, in that order; junction bases with no gene match: 10. Germline CDR1 SGHNT, CDR2 YYREEE (reference sequence).

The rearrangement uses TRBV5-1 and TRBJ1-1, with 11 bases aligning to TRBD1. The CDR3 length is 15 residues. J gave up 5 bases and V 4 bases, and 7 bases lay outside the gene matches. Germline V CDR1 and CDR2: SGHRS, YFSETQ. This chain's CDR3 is CASSGGTGGWTEAFF. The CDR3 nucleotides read TGCGCCAGCAGCGGAGGGACAGGGGGATGGACTGAAGCTTTCTTT.

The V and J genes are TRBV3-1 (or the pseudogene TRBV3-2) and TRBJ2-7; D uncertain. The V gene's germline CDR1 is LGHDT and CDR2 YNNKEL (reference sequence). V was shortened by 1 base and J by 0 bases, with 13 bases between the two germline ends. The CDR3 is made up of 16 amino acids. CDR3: CASSQGIFRSSYEQYF. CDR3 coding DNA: TGTGCCAGCAGCCAAGGGATCTTTAGGAGCTCCTACGAGCAGTACTTC.